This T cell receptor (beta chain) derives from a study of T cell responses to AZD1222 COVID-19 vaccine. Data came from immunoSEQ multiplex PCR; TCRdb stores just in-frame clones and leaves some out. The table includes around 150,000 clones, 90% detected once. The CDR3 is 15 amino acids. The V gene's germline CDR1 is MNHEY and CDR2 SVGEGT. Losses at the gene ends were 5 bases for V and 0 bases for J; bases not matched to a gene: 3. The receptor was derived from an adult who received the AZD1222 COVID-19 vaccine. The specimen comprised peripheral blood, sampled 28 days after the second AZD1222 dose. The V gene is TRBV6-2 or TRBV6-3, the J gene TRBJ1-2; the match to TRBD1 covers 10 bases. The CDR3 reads CASSPDRGPNYGYTF. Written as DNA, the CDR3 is TGTGCCAGCAGTCCCGACAGGGGGCCTAACTATGGCTACACCTTC.